This is a list of T cell receptor beta chains from one sample in a study of cytomegalovirus exposure and HLA in healthy donors. TCRdb keeps only in-frame clones here, not all; method: immunoSEQ multiplex PCR. The sample holds about 160,000 clones, less than 90% seen once. Sequencing used PBMCs. These receptors all stem from a young man in good health and CMV-seronegative. The CDR3 runs from the conserved cysteine through the conserved F or W. A D gene is named only where the DNA matches it firmly. Expanded clones are given a class, and other clones once, few, many or no size at all.

D: .; V: TRBV25-1; J: TRBJ2-3; size: .; DNA: TGTGCCAGCAGTGCCCTAACTTGGGATACGCAGTATTTT; CDR3: CASSALTWDTQYF
D: TRBD1; V: TRBV18; J: TRBJ1-5; size: .; DNA: TGTGCCAGCTCACCTGGGACAGGCGGTCAGCCCCAGCATTTT; CDR3: CASSPGTGGQPQHF
D: .; V: TRBV7-6; J: TRBJ2-7; size: .; DNA: TGTGCCAGCAGCTTAGGACTAGGCTACGAGCAGTACTTC; CDR3: CASSLGLGYEQYF
D: .; V: TRBV9; J: TRBJ1-3; size: .; DNA: TGTGCCAGCAGCGTAGCCCAGGTCCCCTCTGGAAACACCATATATTTT; CDR3: CASSVAQVPSGNTIYF
D: TRBD2; V: TRBV9; J: TRBJ2-7; size: .; DNA: TGTGCCAGCAGCGAGGGAGGGACTAGCGGGAGTCAGCAGTACTTC; CDR3: CASSEGGTSGSQQYF
D: .; V: TRBV15; J: TRBJ1-1; size: .; DNA: TGTGCCACCAGCAGAGATATCGGCCAGGGAGGGTGGAACACTGAAGCTTTCTTT; CDR3: CATSRDIGQGGWNTEAFF
D: TRBD2; V: TRBV6-1; J: TRBJ2-7; size: .; DNA: TGTGCCAGCAGTGATAGCGGGGCCCAGAGCGAGCAGTACTTC; CDR3: CASSDSGAQSEQYF
D: .; V: TRBV19; J: TRBJ2-2; size: .; DNA: TGTGCCAGTAGTATTCTCGGGGGTCTCCCCGGGGAGCTGTTTTTT; CDR3: CASSILGGLPGELFF
D: .; V: TRBV9; J: TRBJ1-1; size: .; DNA: TGTGCCAGCAGCGTAGAGGCGGACACTGAAGCTTTCTTT; CDR3: CASSVEADTEAFF
D: TRBD2; V: TRBV4-3; J: TRBJ2-1; size: .; DNA: TGCGCCAGCAGCCAAGGGGTACTAGCGGGAGGGACGTTCTTC; CDR3: CASSQGVLAGGTFF
D: .; V: TRBV5-1; J: TRBJ2-1; size: .; DNA: TGCGCCAGCAGCTTGGGGCGGAGAGAGTTCTTC; CDR3: CASSLGRREFF
D: .; V: TRBV11-3; J: TRBJ1-3; size: once; DNA: TGTGCCAGCAGCCAACGCCGACAGGGAAACACCATATATTTT; CDR3: CASSQRRQGNTIYF